Listed below are T cell receptor beta chains from one sample, sequenced in a study of T cell responses to AZD1222 COVID-19 vaccine. Libraries were prepared by immunoSEQ multiplex PCR; TCRdb keeps only in-frame clonotypes and omits some of them. Found here are some 54,000 clones, roughly 90% of them singletons; the top ten hold just under 2%. The sample here was peripheral blood, taken on day 0 of AZD1222 vaccination. All receptors come from an adult in good health. CDR3s include the opening cysteine and the closing phenylalanine or tryptophan. The D gene is left open where the match is weak. Some rows have no size entry. The others give once, few or many, or a class for an expanded clone.

d_call	v_call	clone_size	j_call	cdr3_nt	cdr3_aa
NA	TRBV5-4	NA	TRBJ1-3	TGTGCCAGCAGCTTGGGGGGATCCTCTGGAAACACCATATATTTT	CASSLGGSSGNTIYF
NA	TRBV7-9	NA	TRBJ1-5	TGTGCCAGCAGCTTAGAGGGCGGGACTCAGCCCCAGCATTTT	CASSLEGGTQPQHF
NA	TRBV3-1/TRBV3-2	NA	TRBJ2-5	TGTGCCAGCAGCCGCAGGACAAACCTGTACCAAGAGACCCAGTACTTC	CASSRRTNLYQETQYF
NA	TRBV7-7	once	TRBJ1-1	TGTGCCAGCAGCTCAACACTGAACACTGAAGCTTTCTTT	CASSSTLNTEAFF
NA	TRBV6-1	NA	TRBJ1-6	TGTGCCAGCAGTGAACGTGGCAGGGGTAATTCACCCCTCCACTTT	CASSERGRGNSPLHF
NA	TRBV29-1	NA	TRBJ2-7	TGCAGCGTTGATTCACCAGCAGGACCCCTCGAGCAGTACTTC	CSVDSPAGPLEQYF
NA	TRBV29-1	NA	TRBJ2-3	TGCAGCGTTCCGGGGCAACTACACACAGATACGCAGTATTTT	CSVPGQLHTDTQYF
NA	TRBV5-1	NA	TRBJ2-2	TGCGCCAGCAGCTTGGTCCCTAGCGCGAACACCGGGGAGCTGTTTTTT	CASSLVPSANTGELFF
NA	TRBV27	NA	TRBJ2-1	TGTGCCAGCAGTTTAGGTGATAGCTCCTACAATGAGCAGTTCTTC	CASSLGDSSYNEQFF
TRBD2	TRBV5-1	NA	TRBJ2-7	TGCGCCAGCAGCCCGGCGACTAGCGGCCCCTACGAGCAGTACTTC	CASSPATSGPYEQYF
TRBD2	TRBV20-1	NA	TRBJ2-1	TGCAGTGCTAGTAGGCCTAGCGGGAGGGGAAACAATGAGCAGTTCTTC	CSASRPSGRGNNEQFF